The 23 T cell receptor beta chains given below trace back to one sample, sequenced in a study of cytomegalovirus exposure and HLA in healthy donors. PCR involved 60 Vbeta and 13 Jbeta primers. Clones were read by immunoSEQ multiplex PCR, and TCRdb kept only the in-frame ones, dropping some. The sample holds tens of thousands of clones, around 70% seen once. Sequences were obtained from PBMCs. The receptors originated from a woman between 45 and 60 years old in good health and CMV-seropositive.

The chain is built from TRBV5-6 and TRBJ2-1; D uncertain. The V gene lost 4 bases and the J gene lost 10 bases, with 15 bases spanning the gap. The CDR3 loop spans 13 amino acids. From germline, CDR1 is SGHDT and CDR2 YYEEEE. The CDR3 DNA sequence: TGTGCCAGCAGCAGAAACCCAGGAATCGAGCAGTTCTTC. Translation: CASSRNPGIEQFF. The whole variable domain, filled in from reference TRBV5-6 and TRBJ2-1, reads DAGVTQSPTHLIKTRGQQVTLRCSPKSGHDTVSWYQQALGQGPQFIFQYYEEEERQRGNFPDRFSGHQFPNYSSELNVNALLLGDSALYLCASSRNPGIEQFFGPGTRLTVL.

The chain uses TRBV4-3 and TRBJ1-4; TRBD1 might be the D (6 bases). Trimming left V 0 bases short and J 1 base short, with 15 bases between. The CDR3 length is 18 residues. Germline V gene lookup returns CDR1 LGHNA and CDR2 YSLEER. The CDR3: CASSQESRGRGTNEKLFF. Here the CDR3 DNA reads TGCGCCAGCAGCCAAGAATCCAGGGGCAGGGGAACTAATGAAAAACTGTTTTTT.

The J gene is TRBJ2-7, the V gene TRBV5-1, with 10 bases aligning to TRBD2. The CDR3 has 13 residues. Per the germline V gene, CDR1 is SGHRS and CDR2 is YFSETQ. V shed 0 bases, J shed 6 bases, and the junction held 0 bases outside the gene matches. CDR3 in amino acids: CASSLVAGGEQYF. The CDR3 DNA sequence: TGCGCCAGCAGCTTGGTAGCGGGGGGCGAGCAGTACTTC.

The gene calls are TRBV6-6 and TRBJ1-2; the match to TRBD1 covers 7 bases. Germline assignment: CDR1 MNHNY and CDR2 SVGAGI (reference sequence). CDR3 length: 13 residues. J gave up 3 bases and V 4 bases, and 2 bases lay outside the gene matches. CDR3 residues: CASSLGQDYGYTF. Here the CDR3 DNA reads TGTGCCAGCAGTTTAGGACAGGACTATGGCTACACCTTC.

The J gene is TRBJ2-3, the V gene TRBV11-2, with unresolved D. The germline V and J ends were trimmed by 4 bases and 4 bases, with 12 bases remaining between them. Germline values: CDR1 SGHAT, CDR2 FQNNGV. The CDR3 runs to 14 residues. CDR3 in amino acids: CASSSSASADTQYF. CDR3 nucleotides: TGTGCCAGCAGCTCATCCGCCTCGGCAGATACGCAGTATTTT.

The chain is built from TRBV28 and TRBJ1-1; TRBD1 is a possible D gene (5 bases). CDR3 size: 19 residues. CDR1 is MDHEN, CDR2 SYDVKM, per germline. V lost 5 bases, J lost 3 bases, and 28 bases lay in between. The CDR3 region is CASSRTRSLREGGYTEAFF. CDR3 in DNA: TGTGCCAGCAGTCGAACCAGATCACTCAGGGAGGGCGGATACACTGAAGCTTTCTTT.

This rearrangement joins TRBV28 to TRBJ2-7; D is possibly TRBD1 (6 bases). This CDR3 is built from 14 residues. CDR1 is MDHEN and CDR2 is SYDVKM in the germline V gene. Trimming stripped 3 bases from V and 1 base from J, with 10 bases between. The CDR3 DNA follows: TGTGCCAGCAGTTTCGCAGGGGTATCCTACGAGCAGTACTTC. Amino acids: CASSFAGVSYEQYF.

This clone was counted a few times. J is TRBJ2-1 and V is TRBV28, with D possibly being TRBD2 (5 bases). The CDR3 is 14 residues long. Trimming cost V 2 bases and J 4 bases, with 9 bases left between them. Germline V gene sequence: CDR1 MDHEN, CDR2 SYDVKM. The CDR3 protein is CASSLQRSYNEQFF. The CDR3 bases are TGTGCCAGCAGTTTACAGCGGAGTTACAATGAGCAGTTCTTC.

This clone was observed a handful of times. V and J are TRBV6-6 and TRBJ1-5, with a weak D call TRBD1 (6 bases). V lost 5 bases, J lost 0 bases, and 11 bases lay in between. Per the germline V gene, CDR1 is MNHNY and CDR2 is SVGAGI (reference sequence). This CDR3 is built from 15 residues. CDR3 loop: CASSGRGASNQPQHF. In DNA form, the CDR3 reads TGTGCCAGCAGTGGACGGGGGGCTAGCAATCAGCCCCAGCATTTT.

The chain is built from TRBV7-9 and TRBJ1-5; D is ambiguous. This CDR3 contains 15 residues. Between the trimmed V and J ends, which lost 5 bases and 3 bases, there was a span of 14 bases. Germline V gives CDR1 SEHNR, CDR2 FQNEAQ (reference sequence). The DNA for the CDR3 is TGTGCCAGCAGCCACGACCTAGGTATCAATCAGCCCCAGCATTTT. It specifies CASSHDLGINQPQHF.

The rearrangement joins TRBV7-2 to TRBJ2-5, with a tentative D call TRBD2 (6 bases). The germline V gene has CDR1 SGHTA and CDR2 FQGNSA. This CDR3 region has 15 residues. Trimming took 0 bases from V and 5 from J, leaving 13 bases between them. The CDR3 sequence: CASSLALLTRETQYF. CDR3 bases: TGTGCCAGCAGCTTAGCCCTTTTGACTAGGGAGACCCAGTACTTC.

Only a few counts were recorded for this clone. This chain links TRBV6-1 with TRBJ2-4; D perhaps matches TRBD2 (5 bases). V shed 5 bases and J shed 6 bases, with 11 bases lying between them. CDR3 size: 13 residues. Germline CDR1 reads MNHNS; CDR2 reads SASEGT. The CDR3 DNA reads TGTGCCAGCAGTTCGGGGTCGGGAAACATTCAGTACTTC. Its protein product is CASSSGSGNIQYF.

The V and J genes are TRBV11-2 and TRBJ2-5; a possible D gene is TRBD2 (5 bases). With 5 bases removed from V and 5 bases from J, the gap between germline ends came to 12 bases. CDR1 is SGHAT, CDR2 FQNNGV, per germline. The CDR3 spans 13 residues. The CDR3 DNA reads TGTGCCAGCAGCCCACAGAGAGGGGAGACCCAGTACTTC. It is translated as CASSPQRGETQYF. Supplemented by reference TRBV11-2 and TRBJ2-5, the full variable domain reads EAGVAQSPRYKIIEKRQSVAFWCNPISGHATLYWYQQILGQGPKLLIQFQNNGVVDDSQLPKDRFSAERLKGVDSTLKIQPAKLEDSAVYLCASSPQRGETQYFGPGTRLLVL.

The chain has TRBV4-1 and TRBJ1-2; TRBD1 might be the D (5 bases). The germline V gene has CDR1 MGHRA and CDR2 YSYEKL. Trimming left V 2 bases short and J 4 bases short, with 8 bases between. There are 13 residues in the CDR3. This CDR3 is CASSQRQSYGYTF. For the CDR3, the DNA is TGCGCCAGCAGCCAACGACAGTCCTATGGCTACACCTTC.

This clone is a singleton in its sample. The V gene is TRBV6-5, the J gene TRBJ2-7, with 7 bases lining up with TRBD2. The length of the CDR3 is 15 residues. Germline CDR1 is MNHEY and CDR2 is SVGAGI. V lost 4 bases and J lost 5; bases outside the gene matches: 11. CDR3 in amino acids: CASSLLGLGGHEQYF. The CDR3 DNA reads as TGTGCCAGCAGTTTGCTTGGACTAGGAGGCCACGAGCAGTACTTC.

The rearrangement links TRBV5-1 to TRBJ2-3; a possible D gene is TRBD2 (5 bases). V gave up 4 bases and J gave up 6 bases, with 21 bases separating them. This CDR3 region has 16 residues. In germline, CDR1 is SGHRS, CDR2 YFSETQ. The CDR3 sequence: CASSLKGGPPYDTQYF. In nucleotides, the CDR3 is TGCGCCAGCAGCCTGAAGGGCGGGCCACCCTACGATACGCAGTATTTT.

J is TRBJ2-5 and V is TRBV7-9, with 7 bases identical to TRBD2. V was pared by 1 base and J by 3 bases, with 5 bases of the junction left unmatched. CDR3 size: 15 residues. Germline CDR1 and CDR2: SEHNR and FQNEAQ (reference sequence). CDR3 sequence (DNA): TGTGCCAGCAGCTTAGGGGGGACTACAAAAGAGACCCAGTACTTC. Protein sequence: CASSLGGTTKETQYF.

V is TRBV5-1 and J is TRBJ1-2; 10 positions agree with TRBD1. Germline CDR1 is SGHRS and CDR2 is YFSETQ. This CDR3 has 16 residues. Losses at the gene ends were 0 bases for V and 7 bases for J; bases not matched to a gene: 9. In DNA, the CDR3 is TGCGCCAGCAGCTTGGGTGGGGGGACAGGGGATACTGGCTACACCTTC. Residues: CASSLGGGTGDTGYTF.

The chain is built from TRBV18 and TRBJ2-2; D possibly corresponds to TRBD1 (6 bases). V was clipped by 2 bases and J by 7 bases, with 8 bases between them. CDR1 is KGHSH, CDR2 LQKENI, per germline. This CDR3 spans 13 amino acids. CDR3 DNA: TGTGCCAGCTCACCAGGGGGCTTCGGGGAGCTGTTTTTT. Encoded protein: CASSPGGFGELFF.

The chain employs TRBV27 and TRBJ2-7, with a possible D match to TRBD1 (6 bases). The V end lost 7 bases, the J end lost 2 bases, and 15 bases lay between the germline ends. The CDR3 is 14 residues long. CDR1 is MNHEY, CDR2 SMNVEV, per germline (reference sequence). The CDR3 loop is CASTPRGRPYEQYF. DNA for the CDR3: TGTGCCAGCACCCCAAGGGGGAGACCCTACGAGCAGTACTTC.

DNA of the CDR3: TGCGCCAGCAGCTCCCCTGGGGCGGCCGGGCCAGGGGCCAACGTCCTGACTTTC. Translation: CASSSPGAAGPGANVLTF. The chain recombines TRBV5-1 with TRBJ2-6, with D tentatively TRBD1 (5 bases). The CDR3 spans 18 residues. The V gene's germline CDR1 is SGHRS and CDR2 YFSETQ. The ends were cut back, 3 bases at V and 4 bases at J, with 20 bases in the middle.

The table lists this clone with a few counts. V gene TRBV5-1 combines with J gene TRBJ2-7, with D perhaps TRBD1 (7 bases). Per the germline V gene, CDR1 is SGHRS and CDR2 is YFSETQ. Trimming took 0 bases from V and 0 from J, leaving 19 bases between them. CDR3 size: 18 residues. Here the CDR3 DNA reads TGCGCCAGCAGCTTGGGGCGGGGACGCCGGGACAGCTCCTACGAGCAGTACTTC. This encodes CASSLGRGRRDSSYEQYF.

This chain joins TRBV9 and TRBJ2-1, with a weak D call TRBD1 (7 bases). V was trimmed by 6 bases and J by 8 bases, leaving 24 bases between them. This CDR3 region has 16 residues. Germline loops: CDR1 SGDLS, CDR2 YYNGEE. The CDR3 DNA reads as TGTGCCAGCACGCCCCCCTCCGGGACCAGGGGGGATGAGCAGTTCTTC. This sequence encodes CASTPPSGTRGDEQFF.